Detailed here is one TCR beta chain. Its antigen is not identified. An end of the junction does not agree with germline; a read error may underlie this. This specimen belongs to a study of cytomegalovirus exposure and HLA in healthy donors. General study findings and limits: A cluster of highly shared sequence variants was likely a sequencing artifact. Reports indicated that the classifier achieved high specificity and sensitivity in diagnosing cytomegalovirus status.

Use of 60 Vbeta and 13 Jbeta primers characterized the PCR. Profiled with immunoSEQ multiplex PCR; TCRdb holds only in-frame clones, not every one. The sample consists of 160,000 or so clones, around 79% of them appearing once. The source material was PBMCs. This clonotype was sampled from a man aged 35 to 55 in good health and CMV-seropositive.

This CDR3 reads CASSLEGQGYQPQHF. CDR3 nucleotides: TGTGCCAGCAGCCTAGAGGGACAGGGCTATCAGCCCCAGCATTTT. The chain couples TRBV11-2 to TRBJ1-5; 9 bases are a match to TRBD1. The CDR3 loop spans 15 amino acids. Germline-derived CDR1 and CDR2 are SGHAT and FQNNGV.